Sequencing of this T cell receptor (beta chain) was carried out in a study of cytomegalovirus exposure and HLA in healthy donors. The study's findings and limits: It was 150 to 200 TCR beta chains that were listed as cytomegalovirus-associated. Under in vitro conditions, a few CMV-associated chains were confirmed as specific for CMV antigens.

This clone was counted once. The antigen remains unidentified. TCRdb's copy holds only in-frame clones and misses some; the assay was immunoSEQ multiplex PCR. The table includes under 100,000 clones, around 82% detected once. Germline CDR1 and CDR2: MGHRA and YSYEKL. The length of the CDR3 is 17 residues. The junction had 14 bases not matched to a gene; V was cut back by 3 bases and J by 7 bases. Sequencing input: PBMCs. The clonotype comes from a woman between 18 and 29 years old in good health and CMV-seropositive. This chain connects TRBV4-1 to TRBJ1-5; 8 nucleotides line up with TRBD1. The CDR3 nucleotides are TGCGCCAGCAGCCAGGTACCTCAGGGGGCAGGCGGACAGCCCCAGCATTTT. This encodes CASSQVPQGAGGQPQHF.